This note documents a single TCR beta chain sequence. The data belong to a study of blood T cell repertoires in COVID-19. Overall study: Some COVID-19 samples were acute and others convalescent; all came from the United States, Italy and Spain. From T cells, B-cell-depleted T cells, or PBMCs came the material, which was cDNA or gDNA.

CDR1 SGHNT and CDR2 YYREEE come from the germline V gene (reference sequence). CDR3 length equals 13 residues. Trimming shortened V by 2 bases and J by 5 bases, and 10 bases separated the two germline ends. As originally analysed: Reference gene primers were amplified, and this amplification served to estimate nucleated cell counts. Only in-frame clones appear in the TCRdb table, and some are missing; sequencing was by immunoSEQ multiplex PCR. Clonal size and the V and J genes are those of that table, whereas D and trimming came from the DNA. This table holds tens of thousands of clones, 89% found once.

Source material: peripheral blood. This chain connects TRBV5-4 to TRBJ1-2, with D unresolved. This clonotype was sampled from an elderly man with active or convalescent COVID-19. Written as DNA, the CDR3 is TGTGCCAGCAGCTTAAAAGCGCTATATGGCTACACCTTC. It translates to CASSLKALYGYTF.